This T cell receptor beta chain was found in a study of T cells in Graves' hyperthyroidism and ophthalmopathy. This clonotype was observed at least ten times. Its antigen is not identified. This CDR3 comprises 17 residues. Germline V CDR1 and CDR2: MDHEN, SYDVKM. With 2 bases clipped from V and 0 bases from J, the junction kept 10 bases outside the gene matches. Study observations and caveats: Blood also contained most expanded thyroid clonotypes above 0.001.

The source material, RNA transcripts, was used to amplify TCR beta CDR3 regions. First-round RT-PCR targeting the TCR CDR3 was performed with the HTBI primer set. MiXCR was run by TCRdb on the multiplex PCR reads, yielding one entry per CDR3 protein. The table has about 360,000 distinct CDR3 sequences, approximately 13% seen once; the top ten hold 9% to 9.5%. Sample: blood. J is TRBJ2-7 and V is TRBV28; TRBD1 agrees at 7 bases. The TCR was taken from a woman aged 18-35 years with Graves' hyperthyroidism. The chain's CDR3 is CASSLVPHRGLSYEQYF. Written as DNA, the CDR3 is TGTGCCAGCAGTTTAGTTCCCCACAGGGGTCTCTCCTACGAGCAGTACTTC.